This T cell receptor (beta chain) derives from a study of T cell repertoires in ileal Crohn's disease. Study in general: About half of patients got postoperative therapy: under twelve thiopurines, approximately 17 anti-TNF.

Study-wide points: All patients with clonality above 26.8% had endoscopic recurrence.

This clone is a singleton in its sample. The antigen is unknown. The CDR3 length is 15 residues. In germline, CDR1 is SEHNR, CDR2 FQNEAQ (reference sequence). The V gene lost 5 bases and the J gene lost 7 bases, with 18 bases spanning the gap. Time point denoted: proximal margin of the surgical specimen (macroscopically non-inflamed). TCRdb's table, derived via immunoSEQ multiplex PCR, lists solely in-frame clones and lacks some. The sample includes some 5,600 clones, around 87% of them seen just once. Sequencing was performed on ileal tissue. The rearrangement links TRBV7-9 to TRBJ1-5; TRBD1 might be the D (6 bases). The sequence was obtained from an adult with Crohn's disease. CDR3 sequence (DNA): TGTGCCAGCAGCCCCGCGGGGGCAGGAGACCAGCCCCAGCATTTT. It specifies CASSPAGAGDQPQHF.